The subject of this entry is one T cell receptor (beta chain). This record comes from a study of shared clonotypes between healthy human individuals. On the study more broadly: Three plates each covered CD4 naive and memory; CD8 naive two, CD8 memory one.

V lost 5 bases and J lost 0, with 10 bases in between. Germline lookup yields CDR1 SNHLY and CDR2 FYNNEI. This CDR3 comprises 14 residues. Every subset had its genomic DNA shared out evenly among several immunoSEQ plates. The protocol was immunoSEQ multiplex PCR, while the TCRdb copy is restricted to in-frame clones and leaves out a portion. The data show 1,400,000 or so clones, about 98.5% seen once. The J gene is TRBJ2-5, the V gene TRBV2, with D possibly TRBD1 on 5 matching bases. The sequenced sample was naive CD4+ T cells sorted from blood. The subset denotes: CD45RA+ positively selected. The TCR sequence derives from a young man in good health. DNA of the CDR3: TGTGCCAGCAGTCAGGAGACAGACCAAGAGACCCAGTACTTC. Translation: CASSQETDQETQYF.